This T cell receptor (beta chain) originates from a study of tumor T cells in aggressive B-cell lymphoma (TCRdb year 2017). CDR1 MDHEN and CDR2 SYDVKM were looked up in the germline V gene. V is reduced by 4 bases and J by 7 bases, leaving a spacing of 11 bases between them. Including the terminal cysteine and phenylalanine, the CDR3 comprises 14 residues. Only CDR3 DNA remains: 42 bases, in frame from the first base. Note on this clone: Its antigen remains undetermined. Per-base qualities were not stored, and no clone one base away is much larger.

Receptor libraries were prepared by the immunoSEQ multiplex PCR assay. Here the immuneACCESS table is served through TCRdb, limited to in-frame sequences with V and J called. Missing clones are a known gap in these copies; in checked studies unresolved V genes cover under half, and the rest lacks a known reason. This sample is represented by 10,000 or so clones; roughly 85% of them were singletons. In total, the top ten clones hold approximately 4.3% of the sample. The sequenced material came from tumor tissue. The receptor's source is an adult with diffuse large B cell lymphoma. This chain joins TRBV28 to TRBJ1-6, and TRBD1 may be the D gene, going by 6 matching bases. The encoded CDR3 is CASSYQGWNSPLHF. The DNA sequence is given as TGTGCCAGCAGTTATCAGGGGTGGAATTCACCCCTCCACTTT. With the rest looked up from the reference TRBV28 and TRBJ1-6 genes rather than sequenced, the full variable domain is DVKVTQSSRYLVKRTGEKVFLECVQDMDHENMFWYRQDPGLGLRLIYFSYDVKMKEKGDIPEGYSVSREKKERFSLILESASTNQTSMYLCASSYQGWNSPLHFGNGTRLTVT.